Included here is one T cell receptor (beta chain) sequence, with context. Under the authors' procedure: For nucleated cells, counts were estimated from reference gene primer amplification. Produced via immunoSEQ multiplex PCR; TCRdb's table is partial and in-frame only. That table supplies the V and J calls and clone size; D and trimming were determined from the DNA. Found here are approximately 330,000 clones, approximately 90% of them singletons; the top ten hold about 3.9%. The CDR3 covers 17 residues. The sample originates from a study of blood T cell repertoires in COVID-19. Study-level information: COVID-19 samples, acute and convalescent, were from the United States, Italy and Spain. In each case, the material was cDNA or gDNA derived from T cells, B-cell-depleted T cells, or PBMCs.

The chain carries TRBV21-1 and TRBJ2-2; TRBD1, the D gene given by the table, was not confirmed from the DNA. TRBV21-1 is a known pseudogene. Sequenced material: peripheral blood. The receptor was isolated from a woman between 45 and 60 years old with active or convalescent COVID-19. CDR3 residues: CASTRKNRGKRTGELFF. The CDR3, as DNA: TGTGCCAGCACCCGAAAAAACAGGGGCAAAAGAACCGGGGAGCTGTTTTTT.